Included here is one T cell receptor beta chain sequence, with context. This sample is drawn from a study of control samples from healthy donors and cancer patients. Trimming removed 6 bases from V and 2 bases from J; junction bases left unmatched: 6. The CDR3 spans 14 residues. Germline V gene data show CDR1 as KGHSH and CDR2 as LQKENI. Produced via immunoSEQ multiplex PCR; TCRdb's table is partial and in-frame only. The table has about 77,000 clones, roughly 92% seen once. V and J are TRBV18 and TRBJ1-1, with TRBD1 identical over 7 bases. The receptor's source is a woman aged 55-70 years in good health. Sequencing was done on a sample of blood. The CDR3 bases are TGTGCCAGCTCTCTGGGACAGCAAAACACTGAAGCTTTCTTT. Protein: CASSLGQQNTEAFF.